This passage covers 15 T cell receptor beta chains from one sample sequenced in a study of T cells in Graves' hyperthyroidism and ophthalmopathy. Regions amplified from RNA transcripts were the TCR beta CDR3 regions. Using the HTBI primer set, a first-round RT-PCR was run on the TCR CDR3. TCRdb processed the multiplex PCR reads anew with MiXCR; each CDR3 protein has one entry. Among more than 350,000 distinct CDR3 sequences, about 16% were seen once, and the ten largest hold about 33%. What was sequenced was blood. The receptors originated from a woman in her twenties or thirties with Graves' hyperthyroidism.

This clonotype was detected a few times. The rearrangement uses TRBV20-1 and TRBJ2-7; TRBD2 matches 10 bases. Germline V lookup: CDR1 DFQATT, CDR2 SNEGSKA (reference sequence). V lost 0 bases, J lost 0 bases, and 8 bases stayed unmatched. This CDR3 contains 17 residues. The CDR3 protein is CSARDSLTSGLSYEQYF. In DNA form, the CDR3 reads TGCAGTGCTAGAGATTCCCTGACTAGCGGGCTCTCCTACGAGCAGTACTTC.

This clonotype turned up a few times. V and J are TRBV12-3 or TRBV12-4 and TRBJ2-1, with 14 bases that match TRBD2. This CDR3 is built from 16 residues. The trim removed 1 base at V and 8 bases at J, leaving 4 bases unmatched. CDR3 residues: CASSLGGTSGSHEQFF. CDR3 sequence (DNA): TGTGCCAGCAGTTTAGGGGGGACTAGCGGGAGCCATGAGCAGTTCTTC.

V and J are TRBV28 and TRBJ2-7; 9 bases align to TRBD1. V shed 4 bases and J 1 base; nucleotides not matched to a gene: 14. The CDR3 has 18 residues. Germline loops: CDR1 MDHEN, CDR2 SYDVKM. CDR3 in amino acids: CASSSTGTGRQQSYEQYF. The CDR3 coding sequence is TGTGCCAGCAGTTCGACCGGGACAGGGAGACAACAGTCCTACGAGCAGTACTTC. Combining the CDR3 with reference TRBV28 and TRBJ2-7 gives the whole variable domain DVKVTQSSRYLVKRTGEKVFLECVQDMDHENMFWYRQDPGLGLRLIYFSYDVKMKEKGDIPEGYSVSREKKERFSLILESASTNQTSMYLCASSSTGTGRQQSYEQYFGPGTRLTVT.

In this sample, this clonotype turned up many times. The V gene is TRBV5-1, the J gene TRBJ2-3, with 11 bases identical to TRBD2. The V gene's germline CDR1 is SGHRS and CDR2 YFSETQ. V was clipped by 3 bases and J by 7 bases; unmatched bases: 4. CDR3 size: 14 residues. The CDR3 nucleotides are TGCGCCAGCAGCTCCGGGACTAGCGGTTATACGCAGTATTTT. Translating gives CASSSGTSGYTQYF.

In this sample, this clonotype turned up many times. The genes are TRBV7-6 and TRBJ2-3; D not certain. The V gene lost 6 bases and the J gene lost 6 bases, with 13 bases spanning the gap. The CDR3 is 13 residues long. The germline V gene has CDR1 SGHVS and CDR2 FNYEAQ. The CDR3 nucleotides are TGTGCCAGCAGTAAGGGATTGCGCGATACGCAGTATTTT. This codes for CASSKGLRDTQYF.

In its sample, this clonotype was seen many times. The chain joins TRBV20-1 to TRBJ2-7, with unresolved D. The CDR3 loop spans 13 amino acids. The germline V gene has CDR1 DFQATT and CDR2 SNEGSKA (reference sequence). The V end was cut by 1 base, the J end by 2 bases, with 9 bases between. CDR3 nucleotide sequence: TGCAGTGCTAGAGGGAAACTCCCCTACGAGCAGTACTTC. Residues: CSARGKLPYEQYF.

CDR3 protein: CASSRTSKATDTQYF. The CDR3 DNA sequence: TGTGCCAGCAGCCGGACCTCTAAGGCTACAGATACGCAGTATTTT. This chain connects TRBV6-1 to TRBJ2-3; D remains ambiguous. The V gene lost 6 bases and the J gene lost 3 bases, with 16 bases spanning the gap. CDR1 and CDR2 (germline): MNHNS, SASEGT. The CDR3 runs to 15 residues.

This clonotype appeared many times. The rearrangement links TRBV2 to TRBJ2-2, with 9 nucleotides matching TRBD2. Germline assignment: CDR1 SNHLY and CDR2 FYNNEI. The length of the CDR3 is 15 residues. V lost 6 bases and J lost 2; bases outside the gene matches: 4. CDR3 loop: CASRGLAANTGELFF. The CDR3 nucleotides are TGTGCCAGCAGGGGACTAGCTGCCAACACCGGGGAGCTGTTTTTT.

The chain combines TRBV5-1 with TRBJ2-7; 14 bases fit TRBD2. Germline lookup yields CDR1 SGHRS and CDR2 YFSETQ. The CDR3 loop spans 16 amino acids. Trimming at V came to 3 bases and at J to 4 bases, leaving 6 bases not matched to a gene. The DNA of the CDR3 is TGCGCCAGCAGCTCGGGACTAGCGGGGGTCCCGTACGAGCAGTACTTC. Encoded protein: CASSSGLAGVPYEQYF.

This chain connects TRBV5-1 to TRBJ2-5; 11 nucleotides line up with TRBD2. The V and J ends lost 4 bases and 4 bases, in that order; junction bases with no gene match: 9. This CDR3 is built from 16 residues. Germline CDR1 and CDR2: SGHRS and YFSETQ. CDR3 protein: CASSAGLAGHIETQYF. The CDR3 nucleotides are TGCGCCAGCAGCGCCGGACTAGCGGGCCATATAGAGACCCAGTACTTC.

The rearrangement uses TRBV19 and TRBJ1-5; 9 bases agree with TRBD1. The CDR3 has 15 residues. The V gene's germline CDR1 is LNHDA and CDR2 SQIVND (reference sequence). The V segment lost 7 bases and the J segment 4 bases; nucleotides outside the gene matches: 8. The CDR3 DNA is TGTGCCAGTATACAGGGGGCGCATTCTAATCAGCCCCAGCATTTT. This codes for CASIQGAHSNQPQHF.

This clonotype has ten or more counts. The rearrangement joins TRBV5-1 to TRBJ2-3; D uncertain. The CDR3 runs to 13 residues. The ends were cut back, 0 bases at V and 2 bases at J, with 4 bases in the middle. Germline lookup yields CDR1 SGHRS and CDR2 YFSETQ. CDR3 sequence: CASSLGPTDTQYF. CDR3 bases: TGCGCCAGCAGCTTGGGTCCCACAGATACGCAGTATTTT.

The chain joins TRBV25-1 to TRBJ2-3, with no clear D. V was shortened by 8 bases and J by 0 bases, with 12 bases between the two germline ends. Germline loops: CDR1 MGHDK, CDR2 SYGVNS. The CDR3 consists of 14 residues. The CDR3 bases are TGTGCCAGCCGAGCAGAGATCAGCACAGATACGCAGTATTTT. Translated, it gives CASRAEISTDTQYF.

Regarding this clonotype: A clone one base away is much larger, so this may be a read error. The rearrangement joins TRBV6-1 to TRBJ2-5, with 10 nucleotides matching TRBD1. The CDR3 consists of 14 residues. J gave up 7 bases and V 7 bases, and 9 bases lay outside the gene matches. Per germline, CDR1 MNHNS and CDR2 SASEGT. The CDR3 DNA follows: TGTGCCAGCAAAAAGACAGGGGGCGAAGGGACCCAGTACTTC. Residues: CASKKTGGEGTQYF.

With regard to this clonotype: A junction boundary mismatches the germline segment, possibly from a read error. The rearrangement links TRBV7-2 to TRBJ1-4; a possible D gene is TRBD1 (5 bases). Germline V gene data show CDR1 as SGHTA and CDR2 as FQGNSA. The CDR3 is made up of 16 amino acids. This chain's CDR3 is CANSLRSGTLNEKLFF. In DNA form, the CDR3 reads TGTGCCAACAGCTTAAGATCCGGGACCCTAAATGAAAAACTGTTTTTT.